Detailed here is one TCR beta chain. This sample is part of a study of blood T cell repertoires in COVID-19. On the study more broadly: The United States, Italy and Spain provided the acute and convalescent COVID-19 samples.

Trimming took off 4 bases at V and 8 bases at J, with 14 bases between the two ends. Germline lookup yields CDR1 MNHEY and CDR2 SVGAGI. The length of the CDR3 is 13 residues. Clinical history as reported by participants underpinned cohort assignment. Before being deemed recovered, Cohort 3 donors had two negative PCRs, clearance, or symptom resolution. Generated by immunoSEQ multiplex PCR, the TCRdb table keeps only in-frame clones and is missing some. The top ten clones hold about 4.1% of a sample with approximately 300,000 clones, approximately 84% of them seen once. Sequencing was carried out using PBMCs or T cells enriched from blood (not recorded which). The chain combines TRBV6-5 with TRBJ1-2; maybe TRBD1 (6 bases). The source is a man aged 30 to 39 who had recovered from COVID-19. CDR3 nucleotides: TGTGCCAGCAGTTTGGGGGGGGGCCAAGGCTACACCTTC. Amino acid sequence: CASSLGGGQGYTF.